What follows are 12 T cell receptor beta chains derived from one specimen sequenced in a study of blood T cell repertoires in COVID-19 (TCRdb year 2020). The library came from the immunoSEQ multiplex PCR assay. TCRdb obtained this table from immuneACCESS and retained in-frame rearrangements with V and J assigned. These tables miss some clones; where compared with another copy, unresolved V genes account for less than half of the shortfall, and the remainder is unexplained. The sample table records tens of thousands of clones; around nine tenths of these occur just once. The leading ten clones occupy roughly 6.1% of the sample. The sequencing input was peripheral blood. Source of these receptors: a human donor in a cohort sampled during active COVID-19.

J is TRBJ2-5 and V is TRBV4-1, with TRBD2 matching over 11 bases. Germline lookup yields CDR1 MGHRA and CDR2 YSYEKL. The CDR3 covers 16 residues. J gave up 1 base and V 4 bases, and 5 bases lay outside the gene matches. CDR3: CASSRGTSGFQETQYF. In nucleotides, the CDR3 is TGCGCCAGCAGCCGAGGGACTAGCGGTTTCCAAGAGACCCAGTACTTC.

The genes are TRBV19 and TRBJ2-7; 13 bases are a match to TRBD2. The germline CDR1 and CDR2 sequences are LNHDA and SQIVND (reference sequence). The J segment lost 7 bases and the V segment lost 6 bases, leaving 3 bases of the junction unmatched. CDR3 length: 13 amino acids. CDR3 loop: CASSGLAGVEQYF. The CDR3 nucleotides are TGTGCCAGTAGCGGACTAGCGGGGGTTGAGCAGTACTTC.

The chain uses TRBV12-5 and TRBJ2-5; maybe TRBD1 (6 bases). The CDR3 contains 15 residues. Trimming stripped 7 bases from V and 0 bases from J, with 15 bases between. The germline CDR1 and CDR2 sequences are LGHNT and FRNRAP. This chain's CDR3 is CASVIHRAYQETQYF. The CDR3, as DNA: TGTGCTAGTGTTATCCACAGGGCGTACCAAGAGACCCAGTACTTC. Supplemented by reference TRBV12-5 and TRBJ2-5, the full variable domain reads DARVTQTPRHKVTEMGQEVTMRCQPILGHNTVFWYRQTMMQGLELLAYFRNRAPLDDSGMPKDRFSAEMPDATLATLKIQPSEPRDSAVYFCASVIHRAYQETQYFGPGTRLLVL.

This chain links TRBV7-8 with TRBJ2-5; TRBD1 aligns across 7 bases. Germline V gene data show CDR1 as SGHVS and CDR2 as FQNEAQ. The CDR3 length is 16 residues. Losses at the gene ends were 5 bases for V and 2 bases for J; bases not matched to a gene: 11. CDR3 in amino acids: CASSLVLSTGQETQYF. The DNA of the CDR3 is TGTGCCAGCAGCCTTGTACTTTCGACAGGGCAAGAGACCCAGTACTTC.

This chain links TRBV7-9 with TRBJ1-2; D possibly corresponds to TRBD1 (6 bases). CDR3 length: 13 residues. V gave up 5 bases and J gave up 11 bases, with 18 bases separating them. The germline gives CDR1 SEHNR, CDR2 FQNEAQ (reference sequence). The CDR3 DNA sequence: TGTGCCAGCAGCCTAGGACAGTTGGATTGGTACACCTTC. It is translated as CASSLGQLDWYTF.

This clone showed up just a few times. V is TRBV30 and J is TRBJ2-7; D perhaps matches TRBD1 (6 bases). Trimming left V 8 bases short and J 2 bases short, with 10 bases between. The germline gives CDR1 GTSNPN, CDR2 SVGIG (reference sequence). The CDR3 loop spans 11 amino acids. The CDR3 DNA follows: TGTGCCGCAAGGACAGCCTACGAGCAGTACTTC. Amino acids: CAARTAYEQYF.

V and J are TRBV9 and TRBJ2-2; D unclear. CDR3 size: 12 residues. CDR1 is SGDLS and CDR2 is YYNGEE in the germline V gene. V was pared by 0 bases and J by 8 bases, with 5 bases between. The CDR3 sequence is CASSVETGELFF. The CDR3 DNA reads as TGTGCCAGCAGCGTAGAGACAGGGGAGCTGTTTTTT.

V usage is TRBV4-1 and J usage is TRBJ2-5, with 8 bases aligning to TRBD2. The J segment lost 2 bases and the V segment lost 4 bases, leaving 12 bases of the junction unmatched. Germline lookup yields CDR1 MGHRA and CDR2 YSYEKL. The CDR3 totals 17 residues. The CDR3 is CASSRVGGGGLQETQYF. The CDR3 DNA reads TGCGCCAGCAGCCGGGTGGGAGGCGGGGGGCTACAAGAGACCCAGTACTTC.

The chain has TRBV5-1 and TRBJ2-1; D perhaps matches TRBD1 (6 bases). The CDR3 consists of 15 residues. CDR1 is SGHRS and CDR2 is YFSETQ in the germline V gene. With 2 bases removed from V and 2 bases from J, the gap between germline ends came to 11 bases. In DNA form, the CDR3 reads TGCGCCAGCAGCTTATCGGGACAAGCCTACAATGAGCAGTTCTTC. It codes for CASSLSGQAYNEQFF.

This rearrangement joins TRBV6-2 or TRBV6-3 to TRBJ2-5; tentatively, D is TRBD2 (7 bases). Per germline, CDR1 MNHEY and CDR2 SVGEGT. The CDR3 contains 15 residues. Trimming left V 5 bases short and J 5 bases short, with 18 bases between. The CDR3 nucleotides read TGTGCCAGCAGTAACAGCGGGGACAACGGGGAGACCCAGTACTTC. Protein: CASSNSGDNGETQYF.

The genes are TRBV7-3 and TRBJ1-2, with TRBD1 as a possible D gene (5 bases). This CDR3 comprises 16 residues. The germline CDR1 and CDR2 sequences are SGHTA and FQGTGA. V gave up 4 bases and J gave up 6 bases, with 21 bases separating them. The CDR3 is CASSSESGGKRDGYTF. The CDR3 bases are TGTGCCAGCAGCTCCGAATCCGGGGGAAAGAGGGATGGCTACACCTTC.

The chain combines TRBV6-6 with TRBJ1-3; 7 bases align to TRBD1. V trimming: 4 bases; J trimming: 0 bases; junction bases outside the gene matches: 6. Germline values: CDR1 MNHNY, CDR2 SVGAGI (reference sequence). CDR3 length: 16 residues. CDR3 sequence (DNA): TGTGCCAGCAGTTCTCAGGGGGGAATCTCTGGAAACACCATATATTTT. Residues: CASSSQGGISGNTIYF.